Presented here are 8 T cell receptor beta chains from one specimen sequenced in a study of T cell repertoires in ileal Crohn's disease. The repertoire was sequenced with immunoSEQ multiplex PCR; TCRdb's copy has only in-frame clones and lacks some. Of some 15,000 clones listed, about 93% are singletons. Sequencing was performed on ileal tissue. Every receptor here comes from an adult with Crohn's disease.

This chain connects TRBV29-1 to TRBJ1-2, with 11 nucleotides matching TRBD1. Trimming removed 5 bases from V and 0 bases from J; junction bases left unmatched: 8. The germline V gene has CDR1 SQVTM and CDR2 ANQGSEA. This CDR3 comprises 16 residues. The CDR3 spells CSVTDRGPTTNYGYTF. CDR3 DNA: TGCAGCGTTACGGACAGGGGGCCGACCACTAACTATGGCTACACCTTC.

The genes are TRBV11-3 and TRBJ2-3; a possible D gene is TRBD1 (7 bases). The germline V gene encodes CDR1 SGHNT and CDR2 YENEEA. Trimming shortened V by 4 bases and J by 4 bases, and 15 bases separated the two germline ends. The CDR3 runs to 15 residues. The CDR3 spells CASSSGGTFADTQYF. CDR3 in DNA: TGTGCCAGCAGCTCAGGGGGGACCTTCGCAGATACGCAGTATTTT.

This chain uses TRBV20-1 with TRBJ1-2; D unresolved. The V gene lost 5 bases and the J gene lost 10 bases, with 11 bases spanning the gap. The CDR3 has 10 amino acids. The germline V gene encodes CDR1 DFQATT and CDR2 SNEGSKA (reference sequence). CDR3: CSALGLIYTF. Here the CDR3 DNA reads TGCAGTGCTCTTGGCCTTATCTACACCTTC.

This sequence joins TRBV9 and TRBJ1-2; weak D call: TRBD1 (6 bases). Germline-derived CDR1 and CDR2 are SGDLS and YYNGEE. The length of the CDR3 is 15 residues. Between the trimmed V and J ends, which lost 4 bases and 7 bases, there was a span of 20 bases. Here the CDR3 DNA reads TGTGCCAGCAGCCCAATAGTAGGTGGGGGCGGTGGCTACACCTTC. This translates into CASSPIVGGGGGYTF.

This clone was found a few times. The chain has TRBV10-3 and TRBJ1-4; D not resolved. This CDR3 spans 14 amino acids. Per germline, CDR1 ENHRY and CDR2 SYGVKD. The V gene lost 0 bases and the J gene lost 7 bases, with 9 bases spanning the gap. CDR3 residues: CAISESAGFEKLFF. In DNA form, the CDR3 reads TGTGCCATCAGTGAGTCGGCAGGTTTTGAAAAACTGTTTTTT.

CDR3 region: CASSVWGVGEKLFF. CDR3 coding DNA: TGTGCCAGCAGTGTATGGGGGGTTGGTGAAAAACTGTTTTTT. The V and J genes are TRBV2 and TRBJ1-4, with a tentative D call TRBD1 (5 bases). In germline, CDR1 is SNHLY, CDR2 FYNNEI. The CDR3 has 14 residues. Trimming cost V 4 bases and J 7 bases, with 13 bases left between them.

CDR3: CASRLGQRYSPLHF. The CDR3 coding sequence is TGCGCCAGCAGACTGGGACAGAGATATTCACCCCTCCACTTT. V gene TRBV10-1 combines with J gene TRBJ1-6; 7 bases align to TRBD1. Germline CDR1 WNHNN, CDR2 SYGVQD (reference sequence). This CDR3 comprises 14 residues. V dropped 6 bases and J dropped 8; count of bases not matched to a gene: 7.

The chain's CDR3 is CASSDRPGLASEQYF. The DNA for the CDR3 is TGTGCCAGCAGCGATCGACCGGGACTAGCATCCGAGCAGTACTTC. This chain connects TRBV11-2 to TRBJ2-7; TRBD2 matches 9 bases. CDR3 size: 15 residues. V was clipped by 5 bases and J by 6 bases; unmatched bases: 11. The germline V gene encodes CDR1 SGHAT and CDR2 FQNNGV.